A selection of T cell receptor beta chains follows, all from one sample in a study of regulatory T cells in long-lasting Graves disease. TCRdb reprocessed the multiplex PCR reads with MiXCR, giving one entry per CDR3 protein. The table lists hundreds of thousands of distinct CDR3 sequences, over 15% of them singletons. These records were also assigned to another study, of T cells in Graves' hyperthyroidism and ophthalmopathy.

The sequencing used peripheral blood mononuclear cells (PBMCs), collected at new diagnosis, from a patient treated with antithyroid drugs. The receptors were sampled from a man aged 35 to 55 with Graves disease. The conserved cysteine and the conserved F or W are not part of the CDR3 here. D genes are given only for firm matches.

j_call cdr3_length d_call v_call cdr3_aa
TRBJ1-3 16 TRBD1 TRBV15 ATSRDGQGALSGNTIY
TRBJ2-5 10 . TRBV2 AGGLSAETQY
TRBJ1-4 10 TRBD1 TRBV30 AWRWGQGKLF
TRBJ2-3 14 TRBD1 TRBV15 ATSKWTGGSADTQY
TRBJ2-4 15 . TRBV28 ASSLLASGLAKNIQY
TRBJ2-1 13 . TRBV3-1 ASSRTGATYNEQF
TRBJ1-1 13 . TRBV5-4 ASSLARAQGTEAF
TRBJ2-7 10 TRBD2 TRBV12-3/TRBV12-4 ASTLGGGEQY
TRBJ2-5 12 TRBD1 TRBV28 ASTLRGGVKTQY
TRBJ2-7 13 . TRBV28 ASSTPGGGLYEQY
TRBJ2-1 16 TRBD2 TRBV3-1 ASSQEGLAGIPYNEQF
TRBJ1-4 12 TRBD1 TRBV2 ASRDRVANEKLF
TRBJ1-2 9 . TRBV2 ASRETYGYT
TRBJ2-7 11 . TRBV24-1 ATAAGAAYEQY
TRBJ1-5 10 . TRBV25-1 ASNTGSQPQH
TRBJ2-7 10 . TRBV7-9 ASSPADYEQY
TRBJ2-3 11 . TRBV10-3 AISEELTDTQY
TRBJ1-3 15 . TRBV9 ASSPSLGGNAGNTIY
TRBJ1-5 12 . TRBV3-1 ASSQAASNQPQH
TRBJ2-1 12 . TRBV25-1 ASSGPSSYNEQF
TRBJ2-3 10 . TRBV19 ALPANTDTQY
TRBJ2-5 9 . TRBV29-1 SVIGAETQY
TRBJ1-2 13 . TRBV4-2 ASSQEIRGNYGYT
TRBJ2-7 11 . TRBV28 ASSSPGAYEQY
TRBJ2-7 13 . TRBV6-5 ASSSVQEPSYEQY
TRBJ1-4 12 TRBD1 TRBV28 ASAGDSLREKLF
TRBJ2-3 11 TRBD1 TRBV20-1 SASTDRVDTQY
TRBJ1-2 11 . TRBV11-3 ASSPRTGYGYT
TRBJ1-2 11 . TRBV5-1 ASSLDTANGYT